The rows below give T cell receptor beta chains drawn from one sample of a study of cytomegalovirus exposure and HLA in healthy donors. Assay used: immunoSEQ multiplex PCR; TCRdb lists only in-frame clones, some missing. The table has approximately 150,000 clones, roughly three quarters seen once; the top ten hold 3.1%. Sequenced sample: PBMCs. These receptors all stem from a male donor in good health and CMV-seronegative. The CDR3 runs from the conserved cysteine through the conserved F or W. The D gene is left open where the match is weak. A clone size is listed for some rows: how often the clone was seen (once, few, many), or a class if it is expanded.

few | TRBJ1-2 | . | TRBV6-1 | CASSEGARGYDYGYTF | TGTGCCAGCAGTGAAGGGGCCCGGGGGTATGACTATGGCTACACCTTC
. | TRBJ2-7 | TRBD1 | TRBV20-1 | CSADDRAEQYF | TGCAGTGCTGATGACAGGGCCGAGCAGTACTTC
. | TRBJ2-7 | TRBD1 | TRBV5-6 | CASSPLDRDFPYEQYF | TGTGCCAGCAGTCCCCTGGACAGGGACTTTCCCTACGAGCAGTACTTC
few | TRBJ1-1 | . | TRBV6-6 | CAAWLHSDKSEAFF | TGTGCCGCTTGGCTACACAGTGATAAATCTGAAGCTTTCTTT
once | TRBJ1-1 | TRBD1 | TRBV2 | CASSGTGGGTEAFF | TGTGCCAGCAGTGGTACAGGGGGAGGCACTGAAGCTTTCTTT
. | TRBJ2-7 | TRBD2 | TRBV14 | CASSHLAGAYEQYF | TGTGCCAGCAGCCACCTAGCGGGAGCCTACGAGCAGTACTTC
once | TRBJ2-7 | . | TRBV6-5 | CASSLEPVGHEQYF | TGTGCCAGCAGTTTAGAGCCGGTGGGCCACGAGCAGTACTTC
. | TRBJ2-7 | . | TRBV5-4 | CASSLDSFSYEQYF | TGTGCCAGCAGCCTAGACTCATTCTCCTACGAGCAGTACTTC
. | TRBJ2-1 | TRBD1 | TRBV9 | CASSVQGEYNEQFF | TGTGCCAGCAGCGTTCAGGGGGAGTACAATGAGCAGTTCTTC
. | TRBJ2-7 | TRBD1 | TRBV2 | CASSDGQDYEQYF | TGTGCCAGCAGTGATGGACAGGACTACGAGCAGTACTTC
. | TRBJ1-2 | TRBD1 | TRBV5-4 | CASSLEDRDGYTF | TGTGCCAGCAGCTTGGAGGACAGGGATGGCTACACCTTC
once | TRBJ1-1 | . | TRBV29-1 | CSVVGVYTEAFF | TGCAGCGTTGTTGGAGTATACACTGAAGCTTTCTTT
. | TRBJ2-7 | TRBD2 | TRBV19 | CASSPGTSGIPSSYEQYF | TGTGCCAGTAGCCCTGGGACTAGCGGGATCCCTAGCTCCTACGAGCAGTACTTC
. | TRBJ1-5 | . | TRBV28 | CASSSLSNQPQHF | TGTGCCAGCAGTTCCCTTAGCAATCAGCCCCAGCATTTT
. | TRBJ2-1 | TRBD2 | TRBV29-1 | CSAGGNEQFF | TGCAGCGCGGGGGGGAATGAGCAGTTCTTC
. | TRBJ2-1 | . | TRBV2 | CASSVKGISSYNEQFF | TGTGCCAGCAGTGTAAAGGGGATAAGCTCCTACAATGAGCAGTTCTTC
. | TRBJ2-7 | . | TRBV5-1 | CASSLLIASYEQYF | TGCGCCAGCAGCTTGCTCATCGCCTCCTACGAGCAGTACTTC
. | TRBJ1-4 | TRBD1 | TRBV2 | CASRGTGGSTNEKLFF | TGTGCCAGCAGGGGGACAGGCGGTTCGACTAATGAAAAACTGTTTTTT
. | TRBJ1-3 | TRBD1 | TRBV7-9 | CASSLGTGGNTIYF | TGTGCCAGCAGCTTAGGGACAGGGGGAAACACCATATATTTT
. | TRBJ1-2 | . | TRBV29-1 | CSAGRGESGYTF | TGCAGCGCCGGGAGGGGGGAGAGTGGCTACACCTTC
. | TRBJ1-2 | . | TRBV5-1 | CASSLTGLYGYTF | TGCGCCAGCAGCTTGACAGGCCTCTATGGCTACACCTTC
. | TRBJ2-7 | . | TRBV5-5 | CASSLGPGVGEQYF | TGTGCCAGCAGCTTAGGGCCAGGGGTGGGGGAGCAGTACTTC
. | TRBJ2-6 | . | TRBV28 | CASNFNGGGLPGANVLTF | TGTGCCAGCAATTTTAATGGGGGAGGTCTACCTGGGGCCAACGTCCTGACTTTC
. | TRBJ2-1 | TRBD2 | TRBV18 | CASSPATSGANYNEQFF | TGTGCCAGCTCACCCGCGACTAGCGGGGCTAACTACAATGAGCAGTTCTTC
. | TRBJ2-2 | . | TRBV11-2 | CASDRDQNTGELFF | TGTGCCAGCGACCGGGATCAAAACACCGGGGAGCTGTTTTTT
. | TRBJ2-1 | . | TRBV14 | CASSGLQKREGGNEQFF | TGTGCCAGCAGCGGGCTGCAAAAGCGGGAAGGGGGCAATGAGCAGTTCTTC
. | TRBJ1-5 | TRBD1 | TRBV6-5 | CASSYSRQGGNQPQHF | TGTGCCAGCAGTTACTCCCGACAGGGGGGGAATCAGCCCCAGCATTTT
. | TRBJ2-7 | . | TRBV4-1 | CASSLSDYPGDEQYF | TGCGCCAGCAGCCTCTCCGACTACCCCGGTGACGAGCAGTACTTC
. | TRBJ2-7 | TRBD2 | TRBV6-1 | CASSEAGGLGDPYEQYF | TGTGCCAGCAGTGAAGCGGGGGGACTAGGGGATCCCTACGAGCAGTACTTC
once | TRBJ1-4 | . | TRBV27 | CASSLSVRFGKLFF | TGTGCCAGCAGTTTATCGGTACGATTCGGAAAACTGTTTTTT
. | TRBJ2-3 | TRBD2 | TRBV7-9 | CSSRRTSGRRYTQYF | TGTTCCAGCAGACGGACTAGCGGGCGTAGATATACGCAGTATTTT
. | TRBJ1-2 | . | TRBV4-3 | CASSQDIGRATSGYTF | TGCGCCAGCAGCCAAGATATCGGCAGGGCAACCAGTGGCTACACCTTC
few | TRBJ1-4 | . | TRBV7-9 | CASSLGGVGDEKLFF | TGTGCCAGCAGCTTGGGGGGAGTAGGAGATGAAAAACTGTTTTTT
. | TRBJ1-5 | . | TRBV5-1 | CASSLGDRGSNQPQHF | TGCGCCAGCAGCTTGGGGGATCGGGGGAGCAATCAGCCCCAGCATTTT
once | TRBJ1-5 | TRBD1 | TRBV19 | CASSTTGTGGNQPQHF | TGTGCCAGTAGTACTACCGGGACAGGGGGCAATCAGCCCCAGCATTTT
. | TRBJ2-5 | . | TRBV27 | CASSHGLLQETQYF | TGTGCCAGCAGTCATGGACTGCTTCAAGAGACCCAGTACTTC
once | TRBJ1-2 | . | TRBV2 | CASTPDWLYGYTF | TGTGCCAGCACCCCTGACTGGCTCTATGGCTACACCTTC
. | TRBJ1-6 | TRBD1 | TRBV27 | CASSRQRQGAQSYNSPLHF | TGTGCCAGCAGTCGACAAAGACAGGGGGCGCAGTCCTATAATTCACCCCTCCACTTT
. | TRBJ2-1 | . | TRBV21-1 | CASSKGSSGGENEQFF | TGTGCCAGCAGCAAAGGAAGTAGCGGGGGGGAAAATGAGCAGTTCTTC
. | TRBJ1-2 | . | TRBV19 | CASSTRQSENYGYTF | TGTGCCAGTAGTACCCGACAGAGCGAAAACTATGGCTACACCTTC
. | TRBJ1-6 | TRBD1 | TRBV5-6 | CASSFRDRHNSPLHF | TGTGCCAGCAGCTTCAGGGACAGGCATAATTCACCCCTCCACTTT
. | TRBJ2-1 | TRBD2 | TRBV6-1 | CGTRLAGGFNEQFF | TGTGGTACCAGGCTAGCGGGAGGGTTTAATGAGCAGTTCTTC
. | TRBJ1-4 | . | TRBV5-1 | CASSLASTNEKLFF | TGCGCCAGCAGCTTGGCTTCAACTAATGAAAAACTGTTTTTT
few | TRBJ1-1 | . | TRBV7-2 | CASNPGRNTEAFF | TGTGCCAGCAACCCGGGGAGGAACACTGAAGCTTTCTTT
. | TRBJ2-1 | TRBD2 | TRBV19 | CAVKREGSYNEQFF | TGTGCTGTAAAGCGGGAGGGCTCCTACAATGAGCAGTTCTTC
. | TRBJ2-5 | . | TRBV7-3 | CASTRPGRARGGQETQYF | TGTGCCAGCACTCGACCTGGGCGGGCGCGGGGTGGGCAAGAGACCCAGTACTTC
few | TRBJ2-5 | . | TRBV27 | CASSPLGGLQETQYF | TGTGCCAGCAGTCCCCTCGGGGGGCTTCAAGAGACCCAGTACTTC
. | TRBJ2-7 | TRBD2 | TRBV28 | CASTGGASGSYEQYF | TGTGCCAGCACCGGCGGGGCTAGCGGGTCCTACGAGCAGTACTTC
. | TRBJ1-2 | . | TRBV7-2 | CASSPVGGANYGYTF | TGTGCCAGCAGCCCTGTCGGTGGTGCTAACTATGGCTACACCTTC
. | TRBJ2-1 | . | TRBV2 | CASSESLDRMTNEQFF | TGTGCCAGCAGTGAGTCTCTTGACAGAATGACCAATGAGCAGTTCTTC
. | TRBJ2-2 | TRBD1 | TRBV7-2 | CASSLVGDRGTGELFF | TGTGCCAGCAGCTTAGTGGGGGACAGGGGTACCGGGGAGCTGTTTTTT
. | TRBJ2-6 | TRBD1 | TRBV4-1 | CASAAGTGLSGANVLTF | TGCGCCAGCGCAGCCGGGACAGGCCTTTCTGGGGCCAACGTCCTGACTTTC
. | TRBJ2-3 | TRBD1 | TRBV28 | CASFPGTGNPLTDTQYF | TGTGCCAGTTTTCCCGGGACAGGCAACCCACTCACAGATACGCAGTATTTT